This T cell receptor beta chain derives from a study of T cells in Graves' hyperthyroidism and ophthalmopathy. Findings and limits, study-wide: Ophthalmopathy prediction by the model preceded onset by a median approximately 5.9 months. Peripheral blood also featured most of the thyroid clonotypes expanded above 0.001.

In its sample, this clonotype was seen a few times. No antigen is known for it. From RNA transcripts, TCR beta CDR3 regions were amplified. The TCR CDR3 first-round RT-PCR relied on the HTBI primer set. TCRdb called the multiplex PCR reads again in MiXCR, with one record for every CDR3 protein. The sample lists approximately 260,000 distinct CDR3 sequences, roughly 15% occurring once. The V gene end was trimmed by 0 bases and the J gene end by 3 bases; junction bases not matched to a gene: 1. This CDR3 region has 15 residues. The germline V gene has CDR1 SGHRS and CDR2 YFSETQ. The TCR comes from a woman in her 50s with Graves' hyperthyroidism that later progressed to Graves' ophthalmopathy. The chain uses TRBV5-1 and TRBJ1-5, with TRBD1 matching 9 bases. The material sequenced was blood. As DNA, the CDR3 is TGCGCCAGCAGCTTGGGGGACAGGGTCAATCAGCCCCAGCATTTT. Protein sequence: CASSLGDRVNQPQHF.